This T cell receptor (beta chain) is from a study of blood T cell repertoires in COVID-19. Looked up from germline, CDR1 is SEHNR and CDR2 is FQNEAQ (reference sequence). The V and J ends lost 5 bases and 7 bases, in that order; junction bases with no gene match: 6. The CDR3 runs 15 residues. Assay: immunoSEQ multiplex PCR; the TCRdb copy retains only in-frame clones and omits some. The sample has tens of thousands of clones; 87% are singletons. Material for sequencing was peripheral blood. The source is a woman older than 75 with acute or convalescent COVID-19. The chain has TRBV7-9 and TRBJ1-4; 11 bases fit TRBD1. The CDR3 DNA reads TGTGCCAGCAGCCCCGGGACAGGGGGGGGTGAAAAACTGTTTTTT. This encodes CASSPGTGGGEKLFF.